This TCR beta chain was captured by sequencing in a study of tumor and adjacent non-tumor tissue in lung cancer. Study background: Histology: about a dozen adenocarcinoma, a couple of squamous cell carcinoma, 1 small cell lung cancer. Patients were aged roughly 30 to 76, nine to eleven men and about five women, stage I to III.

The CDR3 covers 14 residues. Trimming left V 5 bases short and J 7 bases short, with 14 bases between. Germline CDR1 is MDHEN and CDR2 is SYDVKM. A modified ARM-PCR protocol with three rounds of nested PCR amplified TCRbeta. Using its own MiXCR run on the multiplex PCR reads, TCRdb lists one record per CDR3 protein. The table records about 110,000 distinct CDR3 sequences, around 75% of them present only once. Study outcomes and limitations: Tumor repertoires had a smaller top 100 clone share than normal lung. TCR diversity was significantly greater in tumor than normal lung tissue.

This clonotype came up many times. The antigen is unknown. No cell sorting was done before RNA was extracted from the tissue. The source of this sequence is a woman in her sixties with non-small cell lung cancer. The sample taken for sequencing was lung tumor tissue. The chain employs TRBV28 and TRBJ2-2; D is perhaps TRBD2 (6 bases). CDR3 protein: CASSLRGTDGELFF. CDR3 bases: TGTGCCAGCAGTCTCCGGGGGACGGACGGGGAGCTGTTTTTT.